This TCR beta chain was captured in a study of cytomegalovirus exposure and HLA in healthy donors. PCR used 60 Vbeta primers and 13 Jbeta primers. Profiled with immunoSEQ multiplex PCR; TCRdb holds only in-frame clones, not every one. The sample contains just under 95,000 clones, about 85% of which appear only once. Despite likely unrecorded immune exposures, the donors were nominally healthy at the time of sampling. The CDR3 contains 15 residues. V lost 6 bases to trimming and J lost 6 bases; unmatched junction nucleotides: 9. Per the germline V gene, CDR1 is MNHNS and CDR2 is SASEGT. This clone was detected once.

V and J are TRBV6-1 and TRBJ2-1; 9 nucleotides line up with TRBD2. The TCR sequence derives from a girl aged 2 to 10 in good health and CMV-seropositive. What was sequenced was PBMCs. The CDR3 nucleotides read TGTGCCAGCAGAAACCGACTAGCGGAGTTCAATGAGCAGTTCTTC. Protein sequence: CASRNRLAEFNEQFF.